This T cell receptor beta chain was captured by sequencing in a study of tumor T cells in aggressive B-cell lymphoma. TCRdb's table, derived via immunoSEQ multiplex PCR, lists solely in-frame clones and lacks some. The data show 6,500 to 9,500 clones, 75% to 90% seen once. V lost 7 bases and J lost 5, with 14 bases in between. Germline V gene lookup returns CDR1 LNHDA and CDR2 SQIVND (reference sequence). The CDR3 loop spans 14 amino acids. The sequenced sample was tumor tissue. V usage is TRBV19 and J usage is TRBJ2-2; D possibly corresponds to TRBD2 (5 bases). The TCR comes from an adult with diffuse large B cell lymphoma. Written as DNA, the CDR3 is TGTGCCAGTACCAGCTATAGGGAGACCGGGGAGCTGTTTTTT. This translates into CASTSYRETGELFF.